This TCR beta chain was sequenced for a study of blood T cell repertoires in COVID-19. Study background: The United States, Italy and Spain supplied acute and convalescent COVID-19 samples.

Recruitment covered about two dozen US areas and drew participants whose ages spanned about 18 to 100 years. Either two negative PCRs, clearance, or symptom resolution qualified Cohort 3 donors as recovered. V was cut by 0 bases and J by 4 bases, with 7 bases left in between. The CDR3 contains 14 residues. Germline V lookup: CDR1 SGHRS, CDR2 YFSETQ. Libraries were prepared by immunoSEQ multiplex PCR; TCRdb keeps only in-frame clonotypes and omits some of them. The sample contains roughly 130,000 clones, 75% to 90% of which appear only once. The rearrangement uses TRBV5-1 and TRBJ2-2; TRBD1 might be the D (6 bases). This clonotype originated in a woman between 45 and 60 years old who had recovered from COVID-19. The specimen was PBMCs or T cells enriched from blood (not recorded which). CDR3 protein: CASSLEGGTGELFF. In nucleotides, the CDR3 is TGCGCCAGCAGCTTGGAAGGGGGCACCGGGGAGCTGTTTTTT.